One and the same sample provided the 8 T cell receptor beta chains below, sequenced in a study of response to subunit inactivated influenza vaccine. TCRdb re-derived calls from the RT-PCR reads in MiXCR, one entry per CDR3 protein. The sample holds 800,000 to 1,000,000 distinct CDR3 sequences, around 20% seen once. Sequences were derived from PBMCs from blood, sampled roughly 5 days after vaccination. Every receptor here comes from a man between 45 and 60 years old who received an inactivated influenza vaccine.

V is TRBV5-1 and J is TRBJ2-1; 7 bases are a match to TRBD2. V was clipped by 2 bases and J by 5 bases; unmatched bases: 7. The CDR3 loop spans 15 amino acids. Germline assignment: CDR1 SGHRS and CDR2 YFSETQ. CDR3 in amino acids: CASSLRGDPNNEQFF. The CDR3 bases are TGCGCCAGCAGCTTACGGGGGGACCCAAACAATGAGCAGTTCTTC.

In the case of this clonotype: The CDR3 carries no conserved terminal phenylalanine or tryptophan, so it likely arises from a read error. The DNA is omitted, as the CDR3 cannot be located on it reliably, and the CDR3 follows TCRdb's listing. The gene calls are TRBV20-1 and TRBJ2-7; the D segment call TRBD2 is taken from the table without a DNA check. Both ends counted, the CDR3 spans 10 residues. In germline, CDR1 is DFQATT, CDR2 SNEGSKA (reference sequence). The CDR3: CSASLTSDGL.

V usage is TRBV5-5 and J usage is TRBJ2-5; weak D call: TRBD2 (6 bases). CDR3 length: 16 amino acids. CDR1 SGHKS and CDR2 YYEKEE come from the germline V gene (reference sequence). V was clipped by 0 bases and J by 0 bases, with 12 bases between them. The CDR3 DNA is TGTGCCAGCAGCTTGGCGGGGGTTCGGGACCAAGAGACCCAGTACTTC. It is translated as CASSLAGVRDQETQYF. The whole variable domain, remainder taken from reference TRBV5-5 and TRBJ2-5, is DAGVTQSPTHLIKTRGQQVTLRCSPISGHKSVSWYQQVLGQGPQFIFQYYEKEERGRGNFPDRFSARQFPNYSSELNVNALLLGDSALYLCASSLAGVRDQETQYFGPGTRLLVL.

The V call is TRBV6-2 or TRBV6-3, the J call TRBJ2-7; the D is unclear. V lost 2 bases to trimming and J lost 3 bases, with 5 bases between them. This CDR3 region has 12 residues. CDR1 and CDR2 (germline): MNHEY, SVGEGT. CDR3 bases: TGTGCCAGCAGTTACAAAAACTACGAGCAGTACTTC. It codes for CASSYKNYEQYF.

In its sample, this clonotype was seen a few times. The chain recombines TRBV3-1 with TRBJ2-5, with D unresolved. The V end lost 5 bases, the J end lost 5 bases, and 9 bases lay between the germline ends. This CDR3 region has 12 residues. Germline V gives CDR1 LGHDT, CDR2 YNNKEL (reference sequence). CDR3 region: CASSSASETQYF. The DNA for the CDR3 is TGTGCCAGCAGCTCGGCCAGCGAGACCCAGTACTTC.

In nucleotides, the CDR3 is TGTGCCAGCAGCCAAGCTTCAGGGCTCTATGGCTACACCTTC. Its translation: CASSQASGLYGYTF. The chain has TRBV14 and TRBJ1-2; maybe TRBD1 (5 bases). Germline V gives CDR1 SGHDN, CDR2 FVKESK. The V end was cut by 1 base, the J end by 4 bases, with 10 bases between. The CDR3 totals 14 residues.

This clonotype was recorded a few times. The J gene is TRBJ1-6, the V gene TRBV6-1; 8 bases are a match to TRBD1. The V segment lost 5 bases and the J segment 7 bases; nucleotides outside the gene matches: 7. Germline V gene data show CDR1 as MNHNS and CDR2 as SASEGT. CDR3 size: 15 residues. CDR3 sequence reads: CASSPRTGWNSPLHF. In nucleotides, the CDR3 is TGTGCCAGCAGTCCCCGGACAGGGTGGAATTCACCCCTCCACTTT.

In DNA, the CDR3 is TGCAGCGTTGGATCCGGGACAGGGAACTACGAGCAGTACTTC. Translated: CSVGSGTGNYEQYF. V is TRBV29-1 and J is TRBJ2-7; 9 positions match TRBD1. Germline CDR1 and CDR2: SQVTM and ANQGSEA. With 4 bases clipped from V and 3 bases from J, the junction kept 7 bases outside the gene matches. The length of the CDR3 is 14 residues.